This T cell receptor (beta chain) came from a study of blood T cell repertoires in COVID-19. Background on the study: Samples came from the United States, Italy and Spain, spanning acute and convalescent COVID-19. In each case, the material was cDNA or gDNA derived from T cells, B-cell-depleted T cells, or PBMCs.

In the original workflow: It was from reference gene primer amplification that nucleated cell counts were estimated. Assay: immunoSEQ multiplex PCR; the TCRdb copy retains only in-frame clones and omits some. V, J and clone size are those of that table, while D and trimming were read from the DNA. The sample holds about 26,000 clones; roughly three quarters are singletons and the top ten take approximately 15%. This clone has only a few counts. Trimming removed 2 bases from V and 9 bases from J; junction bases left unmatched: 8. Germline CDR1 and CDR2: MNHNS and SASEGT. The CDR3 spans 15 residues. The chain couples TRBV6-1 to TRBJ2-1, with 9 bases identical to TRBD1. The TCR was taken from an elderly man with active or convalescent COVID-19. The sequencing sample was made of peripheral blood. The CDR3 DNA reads TGTGCCAGCAGTGAACTAACGGGACAGGGTGGTGAGCAGTTCTTC. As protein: CASSELTGQGGEQFF.